The source of this T cell receptor (beta chain) is a study of blood T cells in healthy people across ages. The germline CDR1 and CDR2 sequences are SEHNR and FQNEAQ (reference sequence). V lost 3 bases and J lost 8, with 11 bases in between. There are 13 residues in the CDR3. Note on this clonotype: The antigen remains unidentified.

Together with a sample-barcoded 5' primer, a J-beta primer mix was included in a second PCR lasting 7 to 11 cycles. MiXCR was run by TCRdb on the 5' RACE reads, yielding one entry per CDR3 protein. Among roughly 730,000 distinct CDR3 sequences listed, approximately 53% were seen once. Study observations and caveats: It was not known whether donors were CMV positive (a possible confounder of expanded clonotype changes).

Sequenced sample: blood. The chain links TRBV7-9 to TRBJ2-1; perhaps D is TRBD1 or TRBD2 (5 bases each). This TCR was sampled from a man aged 40-50 years in good health. Here the CDR3 reads CASSFPRGDEQFF. In DNA, the CDR3 is TGTGCCAGCAGCTTTCCACGGGGCGATGAGCAGTTCTTC.